The T cell receptor (beta chain) described here comes from a study of T cells in Graves' hyperthyroidism and ophthalmopathy. Germline CDR1 is MNHEY and CDR2 is SVGAGI. V shed 0 bases and J shed 4 bases, with 8 bases lying between them. The CDR3 has 14 residues. From RNA transcripts, TCR beta CDR3 regions were amplified. The study used the HTBI primer set for a first-round RT-PCR of the TCR CDR3. One entry per CDR3 protein, called by TCRdb with MiXCR from the multiplex PCR reads. The sample contains around 500,000 distinct CDR3 sequences, 14% of which appear only once. Sequencing input: blood. This sequence originates from a woman aged 40 to 49 with Graves' hyperthyroidism. The chain employs TRBV6-5 and TRBJ2-3; tentatively, D is TRBD1 (6 bases). The CDR3 protein is CASSYSKGADTQYF. The CDR3 region has the DNA TGTGCCAGCAGTTACTCGAAGGGGGCAGATACGCAGTATTTT.